This T cell receptor (beta chain) was obtained from a study of T cells in Graves' hyperthyroidism and ophthalmopathy. Turning to the study itself: Blood was drawn when the patient was first diagnosed and still untreated. Whole-study findings and limits: Classification by a 13 V-J model distinguished ophthalmopathy from stable hyperthyroidism.

Uncontrolled infection, other autoimmune disease, pregnancy or lactation barred patients from enrollment. V was shortened by 6 bases and J by 0 bases, with 10 bases between the two germline ends. Germline CDR1 is SGHRS and CDR2 is YFSETQ. This CDR3 spans 13 amino acids. This clonotype was detected ten times or more. Its cognate antigen is unknown. Researchers amplified the TCR beta CDR3 regions from RNA transcripts. The HTBI primer set was used in a first-round RT-PCR of the TCR CDR3. Each CDR3 protein gets one entry after TCRdb re-called the multiplex PCR reads with MiXCR. Altogether 400,000 or so distinct CDR3 sequences are present, roughly 15% being singletons, with the ten largest covering roughly a fifth.

This sequence joins TRBV5-1 and TRBJ2-7; D gene ambiguous. This receptor was identified in a woman aged 55-69 years with Graves' ophthalmopathy. Sequencing was performed on blood. CDR3 sequence (DNA): TGCGCCAGCACCCCCGGGTCCTCCTACGAGCAGTACTTC. It yields the protein CASTPGSSYEQYF. The complete variable domain, with remaining parts taken from reference TRBV5-1 and TRBJ2-7, reads KAGVTQTPRYLIKTRGQQVTLSCSPISGHRSVSWYQQTPGQGLQFLFEYFSETQRNKGNFPGRFSGRQFSNSRSEMNVSTLELGDSALYLCASTPGSSYEQYFGPGTRLTVT.